This TCR beta chain was captured in a study of blood T cell repertoires in COVID-19. Between the trimmed V and J ends, which lost 5 bases and 4 bases, there was a span of 20 bases. The CDR3 is 17 residues long. CDR1 and CDR2 (germline): MNHEY, SMNVEV (reference sequence). The assay was immunoSEQ multiplex PCR, and TCRdb's table has in-frame clones only and misses some. The data hold 150,000 to 200,000 clones, with about 88% observed a single time. Sequencing was done on a sample of peripheral blood. The V gene is TRBV27, the J gene TRBJ2-2; a weak D match, TRBD1 (6 bases). This TCR came from a man between 60 and 75 years old with active or convalescent COVID-19. The CDR3 coding sequence is TGTGCCAGCAGTACGATAGGAACACAGGGTGGCACCGGGGAGCTGTTTTTT. Translated, it gives CASSTIGTQGGTGELFF.